The 8 T cell receptor beta chains in this list originate from one sample, sequenced in a study of memory CD4+ T cells and cytomegalovirus serostatus (dated by TCRdb to the late 2010s). Single viable CD3+CD4+CD8-CD45RO+ cells were sorted as memory CD4+ T cells on a FACSAria II. The library was built by means of the immunoSEQ multiplex PCR assay. In its TCRdb copy, this immuneACCESS table keeps in-frame sequences only and misses some clones. Where compared with another copy, unresolved V genes explain less than half of these, and the others have no known cause. Here the sample has about 50,000 clones; 82% occur a single time. Less than 0.6% of the sample is held by the ten biggest clonotypes. The sequenced material came from memory CD4+ T cells from blood. These receptors all come from an adult in good health and CMV-seronegative.

This chain joins TRBV6-1 and TRBJ2-7; 13 bases are shared with TRBD2. Losses at the gene ends were 4 bases for V and 7 bases for J; bases not matched to a gene: 10. Germline assignment: CDR1 MNHNS and CDR2 SASEGT. The CDR3 loop spans 16 amino acids. The CDR3 nucleotides are TGTGCCAGCAGTGGGTTACTAGCGGGGGGGCCGTTTGAGCAGTACTTC. Translating gives CASSGLLAGGPFEQYF.

The rearrangement uses TRBV29-1 and TRBJ2-5, with 7 bases matching TRBD1. Near its end, the DNA agrees better with TRBJ2-7, so the J call may be wrong. This CDR3 spans 14 amino acids. The germline gives CDR1 SQVTM, CDR2 ANQGSEA. In nucleotides, the CDR3 is TGCAGCGTTGCGTTGGGGACGCAGGGGGACGAGCAGTACTTC. Residues: CSVALGTQGDEQYF.

The chain uses TRBV18 and TRBJ2-3; D not resolved. The CDR3 runs to 15 residues. The germline V gene encodes CDR1 KGHSH and CDR2 LQKENI. With 1 base removed from V and 0 bases from J, the gap between germline ends came to 8 bases. The CDR3 loop reads CASSPLASSTDTQYF. As DNA, the CDR3 is TGTGCCAGCTCACCACTGGCGTCAAGCACAGATACGCAGTATTTT.

V gene TRBV7-2 combines with J gene TRBJ2-1; 8 bases line up with TRBD2. CDR1 and CDR2 from the germline V gene are SGHTA and FQGNSA. J was trimmed by 0 bases and V by 6 bases; bases with no gene match: 4. The CDR3 covers 15 residues. Written as DNA, the CDR3 is TGTGCCAGCAGAACCGCGGGGGGCTCCTACAATGAGCAGTTCTTC. As protein: CASRTAGGSYNEQFF.

The CDR3 DNA sequence: TGCGCCAGCAGCTTGGCCGTCGGACAGGAGACAGGCTACACCTTC. Its translation is CASSLAVGQETGYTF. The chain carries TRBV5-1 and TRBJ1-2, with TRBD1 matching 7 bases. CDR3 size: 15 residues. The junction had 10 bases not matched to a gene; V was cut back by 0 bases and J by 8 bases. Germline CDR1 reads SGHRS; CDR2 reads YFSETQ.

The CDR3 bases are TGTGCCAGCAGTCTTACCACTGGAAACACCATATATTTT. Encoded protein: CASSLTTGNTIYF. The V and J genes are TRBV27 and TRBJ1-3; the D is unclear. There are 13 residues in the CDR3. Trimming pared 5 bases from V and 2 bases from J, leaving 7 bases between. Per germline, CDR1 MNHEY and CDR2 SMNVEV (reference sequence).

As DNA, the CDR3 is TGTGCCAGCAGTGAAGTAGGCCACACTGAAGCTTTCTTT. Protein product: CASSEVGHTEAFF. This chain uses TRBV2 with TRBJ1-1; D is undetermined. Germline CDR1 reads SNHLY; CDR2 reads FYNNEI. This CDR3 has 13 amino acids. V lost 1 base, J lost 3 bases, and 6 bases lay in between.

This clone was detected once. The gene calls are TRBV5-1 and TRBJ1-6, with a weak D call TRBD1 (5 bases). Germline V lookup: CDR1 SGHRS, CDR2 YFSETQ. This CDR3 is 15 amino acids long. Trimming took 0 bases from V and 8 from J, leaving 12 bases between them. CDR3 in amino acids: CASSLAGDLYSPLHF. The CDR3 coding sequence is TGCGCCAGCAGCTTGGCCGGGGACCTATATTCACCCCTCCACTTT.